The 21 T cell receptor beta chains below all came from one sample that was sequenced in a study of prognosis after radiotherapy for stage I lung cancer. Amplicons of TCR beta CDR3 were generated from genomic DNA by two-round multiplex PCR. During first-round PCR, primers specific to each TRBV and TRBJ gene were used. From the multiplex PCR reads, TCRdb called clonotypes with MiXCR, one entry per CDR3 protein. This repertoire shows 15,000 to 20,000 distinct CDR3 sequences, around 30% found once; its top ten account for approximately 30%. Specimen: PBMCs, collected before or after stereotactic body radiation therapy (not recorded which). The receptor set was obtained from a donor over 45 with non-small cell lung cancer.

This clonotype was seen ten or more times. CDR3 coding DNA: TGTGCCAGCAGCTTAGCGGGGGGACTCGGAGGTATCGGGGAGCTGTTTTTT. It codes for CASSLAGGLGGIGELFF. The rearrangement joins TRBV7-2 to TRBJ2-2, with D possibly TRBD2 on 6 matching bases. This CDR3 comprises 17 residues. V dropped 0 bases and J dropped 7 bases, with 18 bases sitting between them. The germline V gene has CDR1 SGHTA and CDR2 FQGNSA. Drawing the rest from reference TRBV7-2 and TRBJ2-2, the complete variable domain is GAGVSQSPSNKVTEKGKDVELRCDPISGHTALYWYRQSLGQGLEFLIYFQGNSAPDKSGLPSDRFSAERTGGSVSTLTIQRTQQEDSAVYLCASSLAGGLGGIGELFFGEGSRLTVL.

This clonotype was seen at least ten times. J is TRBJ2-2 and V is TRBV2; D unclear. The V gene's germline CDR1 is SNHLY and CDR2 FYNNEI. The CDR3 length is 15 residues. V was clipped by 4 bases and J by 0 bases, with 9 bases between them. The CDR3, as DNA: TGTGCCAGCAGTGGTGGGGTATCGAACACCGGGGAGCTGTTTTTT. Translated, it gives CASSGGVSNTGELFF.

As for this clonotype: Here the CDR3 omits its conserved ending phenylalanine or tryptophan, so a read error is the likely source. J is TRBJ1-2 and V is TRBV27, with D perhaps TRBD1 (5 bases). This CDR3 comprises 12 residues. V gave up 9 bases and J gave up 4 bases, with 12 bases separating them. Germline V CDR1 and CDR2: MNHEY, SMNVEV (reference sequence). CDR3 sequence reads: CASSTQGYGYTL. The CDR3, as DNA: TGTGCCAGTAGTACCCAGGGCTATGGCTACACCTTA.

This clonotype was seen at least ten times. The V gene is TRBV20-1, the J gene TRBJ2-5, with no clear D. Trimming took off 0 bases at V and 0 bases at J, with 14 bases between the two ends. This CDR3 is built from 16 residues. CDR1 and CDR2 (germline): DFQATT, SNEGSKA (reference sequence). CDR3 DNA: TGCAGTGCTAGAGATACGGGCGGACCTTACCAAGAGACCCAGTACTTC. Its translation: CSARDTGGPYQETQYF.

The chain joins TRBV29-1 to TRBJ2-7; 7 bases fit TRBD1. The J segment lost 10 bases and the V segment lost 1 base, leaving 7 bases of the junction unmatched. There are 12 residues in the CDR3. Germline CDR1 SQVTM, CDR2 ANQGSEA. The CDR3 region is CSVEGTGTYQYF. The CDR3 bases are TGCAGCGTTGAAGGGACAGGAACCTACCAGTACTTC.

This clonotype was picked up one time. This CDR3 fails to terminate in the conserved phenylalanine or tryptophan, so it likely reflects a read error. It is unclear where the CDR3 begins or ends on the DNA, so no DNA is shown, and the CDR3 is as TCRdb lists it. The rearrangement links TRBV4-1 to TRBJ2-2. The CDR3 is 14 amino acids in total, end residues counted. Germline-derived CDR1 and CDR2 are MGHRA and YSYEKL. The CDR3 here is CASSQPVGTGELFS.

In the case of this clonotype: A single base is all that separates this from a far larger clone, so a read error is likely. The chain combines TRBV6-5 with TRBJ2-7; D not certain. The germline V gene encodes CDR1 MNHEY and CDR2 SVGAGI. The CDR3 loop spans 15 amino acids. For the CDR3, the DNA is TGTGCCAGCACTTACCGGCCGACGGCCATGTCCGAGCAGTACTTC. It encodes CASTYRPTAMSEQYF.

This clonotype was picked up many times. The chain joins TRBV28 to TRBJ1-1, with D possibly TRBD1 on 5 matching bases. The V end was cut by 6 bases, the J end by 4 bases, with 18 bases between. The CDR3 spans 15 residues. Germline lookup yields CDR1 MDHEN and CDR2 SYDVKM. CDR3 amino acids: CASRVLGRGGTEAFF. The CDR3 DNA sequence: TGTGCCAGCAGGGTCCTTGGTCGGGGGGGCACTGAAGCTTTCTTT. Drawing the rest from reference TRBV28 and TRBJ1-1, the complete variable domain is DVKVTQSSRYLVKRTGEKVFLECVQDMDHENMFWYRQDPGLGLRLIYFSYDVKMKEKGDIPEGYSVSREKKERFSLILESASTNQTSMYLCASRVLGRGGTEAFFGQGTRLTVV.

The chain joins TRBV19 to TRBJ2-7, with TRBD1 matching 7 bases. This CDR3 is 14 amino acids long. Germline V gene sequence: CDR1 LNHDA, CDR2 SQIVND (reference sequence). The CDR3 protein is CESLGTEIPYEQYF. For the CDR3, the DNA is TGTGAAAGCCTCGGGACAGAGATACCCTACGAGCAGTACTTC. The variable domain in full, with the rest retrieved from reference TRBV19 and TRBJ2-7, is DGGITQSPKYLFRKEGQNVTLSCEQNLNHDAMYWYRQDPGQGLRLIYYSQIVNDFQKGDIAEGYSVSREKKESFPLTVTSAQKNPTAFYLCESLGTEIPYEQYFGPGTRLTVT.

Note on this clonotype: Since a much larger clone is just one base distant, this may be a read error. The CDR3 does not close with the conserved phenylalanine or tryptophan, likely indicating a read error. V gene TRBV29-1 combines with J gene TRBJ1-2; TRBD1 agrees at 7 bases. This CDR3 comprises 12 residues. The V gene's germline CDR1 is SQVTM and CDR2 ANQGSEA. Losses at the gene ends were 7 bases for V and 4 bases for J; bases not matched to a gene: 6. The CDR3 region is CSARQGGYGYTL. CDR3 sequence (DNA): TGCAGCGCCCGACAGGGCGGCTATGGCTACACCTTA.

This clonotype was seen at least ten times. The rearrangement links TRBV6-1 to TRBJ2-1; a possible D gene is TRBD2 (5 bases). There are 13 residues in the CDR3. Trimming removed 6 bases from V and 5 bases from J, with 11 bases in between. CDR1 and CDR2 from the germline V gene are MNHNS and SASEGT. CDR3 amino acids: CASRLTRDNEQFF. The CDR3 nucleotides read TGTGCCAGCAGGCTCACTAGGGACAATGAGCAGTTCTTC.

In regard to this clonotype: Since the CDR3 does not end with the conserved phenylalanine or tryptophan, this likely comes from a read error. This chain links TRBV5-6 with TRBJ1-6; 8 bases fit TRBD1. This CDR3 has 15 amino acids. The germline gives CDR1 SGHDT, CDR2 YYEEEE. The CDR3 sequence: CASSERTGWNSLLHL. In DNA, the CDR3 is TGTGCCAGCAGCGAGAGGACAGGGTGGAATTCACTCCTCCACTTA.

With respect to this clonotype: A single base is all that separates this from a far larger clone, so a read error is likely. This chain connects TRBV6-5 to TRBJ2-7, with a possible D match to TRBD1 (6 bases). V was trimmed by 5 bases and J by 3 bases, leaving 14 bases between them. The CDR3 consists of 14 residues. The V gene's germline CDR1 is MNHEY and CDR2 SVGAGI. CDR3 loop: CASSVGTWNYEQYF. CDR3 DNA: TGTGCCAGCAGTGTCGGGACATGGAACTACGAGCAGTACTTC.

Regarding this clonotype: This likely stems from a read error, as it lies one base from a far larger clone. The chain is built from TRBV10-3 and TRBJ2-1; D perhaps matches TRBD2 (6 bases). CDR3 size: 16 residues. The V gene's germline CDR1 is ENHRY and CDR2 SYGVKD. The V gene lost 5 bases and the J gene lost 4 bases, with 18 bases spanning the gap. The CDR3 loop is CAISPQGSGRYNEQFF. CDR3 bases: TGTGCCATCAGTCCCCAGGGTAGCGGCAGATACAATGAGCAGTTCTTC.

This clonotype was seen ten or more times. The chain carries TRBV20-1 and TRBJ1-1, with 9 bases fitting TRBD1. The CDR3 extends over 16 amino acids. Looked up from germline, CDR1 is DFQATT and CDR2 is SNEGSKA (reference sequence). V dropped 3 bases and J dropped 3; count of bases not matched to a gene: 11. The CDR3 loop reads CSARDIETGGDTEAFF. The CDR3, as DNA: TGCAGTGCTAGGGATATCGAGACAGGGGGGGACACTGAAGCTTTCTTT.

Many counts were recorded for this clonotype. The chain links TRBV3-1 to TRBJ1-5; D unclear. The germline V and J ends were trimmed by 4 bases and 3 bases, with 10 bases remaining between them. Germline V CDR1 and CDR2: LGHDT, YNNKEL (reference sequence). This CDR3 comprises 14 residues. The CDR3 loop reads CASSRQLDNQPQHF. CDR3 DNA sequence: TGTGCCAGCAGCCGACAATTAGACAATCAGCCCCAGCATTTT.

This clonotype came up many times. V and J are TRBV29-1 and TRBJ2-5; D unresolved. Germline V gene data show CDR1 as SQVTM and CDR2 as ANQGSEA. Trimming pared 4 bases from V and 1 base from J, leaving 7 bases between. The CDR3 is 12 amino acids. The CDR3 sequence is CSVGVSQETQYF. The CDR3 coding sequence is TGCAGCGTTGGAGTCAGCCAAGAGACCCAGTACTTC.

Concerning this clonotype: This may arise from a read error, as a much more abundant clone is one base away. The chain combines TRBV20-1 with TRBJ2-1; weak D call: TRBD2 (6 bases). The CDR3 totals 17 residues. The ends were cut back, 3 bases at V and 10 bases at J, with 28 bases in the middle. In germline, CDR1 is DFQATT, CDR2 SNEGSKA (reference sequence). CDR3 sequence reads: CSARGLTNGFTTYEQFF. CDR3 nucleotides: TGCAGTGCTAGGGGACTCACAAATGGATTTACCACCTACGAGCAGTTCTTC.

This clonotype is judged medium-sized. This chain connects TRBV20-1 to TRBJ1-1; D ambiguous. V dropped 7 bases and J dropped 8 bases, with 11 bases sitting between them. This CDR3 is 10 amino acids long. The germline V gene encodes CDR1 DFQATT and CDR2 SNEGSKA (reference sequence). The CDR3 region has the DNA TGCAGTGAAGGGCGGTTAGAAGCTTTCTTT. Protein sequence: CSEGRLEAFF.

In its sample, this clonotype was seen many times. The chain links TRBV20-1 to TRBJ1-5, with D possibly being TRBD1 (5 bases). The CDR3 covers 14 residues. Per germline, CDR1 DFQATT and CDR2 SNEGSKA (reference sequence). Trimming pared 1 base from V and 0 bases from J, leaving 7 bases between. The CDR3 reads CSARVDSSNQPQHF. DNA of the CDR3: TGCAGTGCTAGAGTAGACAGTAGCAATCAGCCCCAGCATTTT.

Comment on this clonotype: A junction boundary mismatches the germline segment, possibly from a read error. The genes are TRBV6-1 and TRBJ2-1; 8 positions agree with TRBD2. Germline V gene sequence: CDR1 MNHNS, CDR2 SASEGT. This CDR3 has 16 amino acids. The CDR3 loop is CASRKRGGTAGNEQFF. In nucleotides, the CDR3 is TGTGCCAGCAGAAAACGGGGGGGGACGGCGGGTAATGAACAGTTCTTC.